The 20 T cell receptor beta chains listed next were all sequenced from one sample in a study of tumor-infiltrating lymphocytes in primary liver carcinoma. For each extraction, RNA and DNA were obtained together from approximately 20-30 mg of unsorted bulk tissue. The template, 450 to 650 ng total RNA, yielded TCR beta cDNA made with a constant-region primer. Libraries for TCR beta were built through three nested multiplex PCR rounds, which together made up a slightly modified ARM-PCR procedure. The study ran its first two PCR rounds for 9 to 10 cycles each, using TRBV1-TRBV30 forward primers and a C-beta reverse primer. MiXCR, run by TCRdb on the multiplex PCR reads, gives a single entry per CDR3 protein. Counted here are 70,000 to 85,000 distinct CDR3 sequences, 71% occurring once; the ten biggest clones make up roughly 13%. The sequencing input was liver tumor tissue from sampling region 4. Subset meaning: tumor region T4, right-lateral pole. Source of these receptors: a woman between 55 and 75 years old with primary liver carcinoma and hepatitis B virus infection.

Regarding this clonotype: One end of the junction is discordant with germline, which a read error may explain. J is TRBJ2-5 and V is TRBV6-1; 10 bases align to TRBD1. The CDR3 is made up of 21 amino acids. The germline gives CDR1 MNHNS, CDR2 SASEGT. The CDR3 loop is CASSERVLGQGSFLKQDTQYF. In DNA form, the CDR3 reads TGTGCCAGCAGTGAAAGGGTTTTGGGACAGGGGTCCTTCTTAAAACAAGATACCCAGTACTTC.

Comments on this clonotype: The germline gene is not matched at one end of the junction; a read error may be the cause. The chain combines TRBV12-3 or TRBV12-4 with TRBJ2-7; 11 nucleotides agree with TRBD2. CDR3 length: 15 amino acids. This CDR3 reads CASRSTSGATYKQYF. DNA of the CDR3: TGTGCCAGCAGGTCGACTAGCGGGGCGACCTACAAGCAGTACTTT.

V usage is TRBV6-5 and J usage is TRBJ2-5, with D perhaps TRBD2 (5 bases). The germline V gene has CDR1 MNHEY and CDR2 SVGAGI. The CDR3 is made up of 14 amino acids. V lost 8 bases and J 5 bases, leaving 18 bases between the germline ends. The chain's CDR3 is CASWDTRRHETQYF. The CDR3 coding sequence is TGTGCCAGCTGGGATACTAGACGTCATGAGACCCAGTACTTC.

In regard to this clonotype: Mismatch with germline at one junction end may stem from a read error. The chain links TRBV2 to TRBJ1-2, with 12 bases aligning to TRBD1. Germline V gene sequence: CDR1 SNHLY, CDR2 FYNNEI. This CDR3 is built from 14 residues. This chain's CDR3 is CASSGDRGRDGHTF. The CDR3, as DNA: TGTGCCAGCAGTGGGGACAGGGGGCGGGATGGCCACACCTTC.

As to this clonotype: Possible read error: a much larger clone is one base away. Given the absence of the conserved phenylalanine or tryptophan at the CDR3 end, a read error is likely. This sequence joins TRBV28 and TRBJ2-1; 10 nucleotides line up with TRBD2. The V and J ends lost 3 bases and 7 bases, in that order; junction bases with no gene match: 9. This CDR3 is built from 16 residues. Germline CDR1 reads MDHEN; CDR2 reads SYDVKM. The CDR3 sequence is CASSLPTSGPWNEQFL. The CDR3 nucleotides are TGTGCCAGCAGTTTGCCGACTAGCGGGCCTTGGAATGAGCAGTTCCTC.

Note on this clonotype: The junction and the germline gene differ at one end; a read error may be behind it. This chain connects TRBV5-4 to TRBJ2-5; 8 nucleotides line up with TRBD2. The germline gives CDR1 SGHNT, CDR2 YYREEE (reference sequence). This CDR3 is built from 14 residues. The CDR3 is CACSFSGSFETQYF. CDR3 DNA sequence: TGTGCCTGCAGCTTCAGCGGGAGTTTTGAGACCCAGTACTTC.

Regarding this clonotype: An end of the junction does not agree with germline; a read error may underlie this. This sequence joins TRBV11-2 and TRBJ2-3, with TRBD2 identical over 11 bases. In germline, CDR1 is SGHAT, CDR2 FQNNGV. The CDR3 contains 15 residues. The CDR3 sequence is CASNPGLAGPDTPYF. DNA for the CDR3: TGTGCCAGTAACCCTGGACTAGCGGGCCCAGATACGCCGTATTTT.

About this clonotype: Mismatch with germline at one junction end may stem from a read error. CDR3 DNA: TGTGACAGCAGCTACGGGCTAGACGGTGAGCAGTTCTTC. Encoded protein: CDSSYGLDGEQFF. The chain has TRBV6-5 and TRBJ2-1; D not certain. The CDR3 contains 13 residues. CDR1 and CDR2 from the germline V gene are MNHEY and SVGAGI.

As regards this clonotype: The junction and the germline gene differ at one end; a read error may be behind it. The chain uses TRBV28 and TRBJ1-2, with D tentatively TRBD1 (5 bases). Germline lookup yields CDR1 MDHEN and CDR2 SYDVKM. This CDR3 has 15 amino acids. CDR3: CASTRSGGNYYGYIF. In nucleotides, the CDR3 is TGTGCCAGCACTCGATCGGGGGGTAATTACTATGGCTACATCTTC.

Regarding this clonotype: This may stem from a read error, because a much larger clone lies one nucleotide away. The chain links TRBV5-1 to TRBJ2-1, with 9 bases that match TRBD2. There are 14 residues in the CDR3. Germline CDR1 is SGHRS and CDR2 is YFSETQ. The DNA of the CDR3 is TGCGTCACCACGCTAGCGGGAATAGGGAATGAGCAGTTCTTC. Its translation is CVTTLAGIGNEQFF.

Points on this clonotype: Without the conserved terminal phenylalanine or tryptophan, this CDR3 likely stems from a read error. The DNA is left out, because the CDR3 cannot be placed on it with certainty; the CDR3 is given as TCRdb lists it. The chain carries TRBV28 and TRBJ2-7; the table's D call, TRBD2, was not checked against the DNA. The CDR3 region is 15 residues in length, termini included. Germline loops: CDR1 MDHEN, CDR2 SYDVKM. This chain's CDR3 is CASSFSAGESYEQHS.

This clonotype was seen a few times. A much more abundant neighbour one base away suggests this may be a read error. The J gene is TRBJ2-5, the V gene TRBV5-4; D not certain. Germline CDR1 SGHNT, CDR2 YYREEE (reference sequence). This CDR3 has 13 amino acids. CDR3 residues: CASSPTPQGTQYF. The CDR3 DNA reads TGTGCCAGCAGCCCCACCCCACAAGGGACCCAGTACTTC.

Comments on this clonotype: Given a much more abundant clone one base away, this may be a read error. This chain links TRBV5-1 with TRBJ2-1, with 8 bases aligning to TRBD2. The junction had 10 bases not matched to a gene; V was cut back by 4 bases and J by 7 bases. The CDR3 has 15 amino acids. CDR1 and CDR2 from the germline V gene are SGHRS and YFSETQ. CDR3 sequence: CASSVIAGLTNEQFF. The CDR3 DNA reads as TGCGCCAGCAGCGTGATAGCGGGACTTACGAATGAGCAGTTCTTC.

V and J are TRBV11-1 and TRBJ2-7, with a tentative D call TRBD2 (5 bases). Germline V gene sequence: CDR1 SGHAT, CDR2 FQDESV (reference sequence). Deletions cut 5 bases from V and 0 bases from J, with 20 bases between. CDR3 length: 17 amino acids. CDR3 sequence: CASSLSFGRAGSYEQYF. Here the CDR3 DNA reads TGTGCCAGCAGCCTATCCTTTGGGCGGGCTGGCTCCTACGAGCAGTACTTC.

This clonotype was observed a single time. Since no conserved phenylalanine or tryptophan closes the CDR3, a read error is the likely cause. The chain recombines TRBV5-6 with TRBJ2-1, with TRBD1 as a possible D gene (6 bases). The CDR3 runs to 17 residues. In germline, CDR1 is SGHDT, CDR2 YYEEEE. The CDR3 DNA sequence: TGTGGCACCTGCGTAACAGGGAAGGAAAGATCCTACAATGAGCAGTTCCTC. This codes for CGTCVTGKERSYNEQFL.

Ten or more counts support this clonotype. J is TRBJ2-5 and V is TRBV5-5; D perhaps matches TRBD1 (7 bases). V lost 5 bases to trimming and J lost 4 bases, with 27 bases between them. The CDR3 runs 18 residues. CDR1 and CDR2 (germline): SGHKS, YYEKEE (reference sequence). CDR3 sequence (DNA): TGTGCCAGCAGGCCGGGGGCTATGGTGACAGGGTATGCAGAGACCCAGTACTTC. Its translation: CASRPGAMVTGYAETQYF.

As for this clonotype: Its ends do not fully match the called genes, so a read error is possible. The chain links TRBV6-1 to TRBJ1-6; 7 bases are a match to TRBD1. This CDR3 is 15 amino acids long. Germline V gene data show CDR1 as MNHNS and CDR2 as SASEGT. The CDR3 DNA follows: TGTGCCAGTAGGAAGGACAGGTCCTATGATTCACCCCTCCACTTT. Amino acids: CASRKDRSYDSPLHF.

Concerning this clonotype: The junction departs from the called germline gene at one end, perhaps through a read error. The genes are TRBV7-8 and TRBJ2-6; a weak D match, TRBD2 (6 bases). Germline V CDR1 and CDR2: SGHVS, FQNEAQ. This CDR3 comprises 17 residues. Here the CDR3 DNA reads TGTGCCAACAGCTTAGCGGCGCGGAGCTCTGGGGCCAACGTCCTGACTTTC. Protein product: CANSLAARSSGANVLTF.

This clonotype has a single count. The CDR3 ends on some other residue instead of the conserved phenylalanine or tryptophan, so this is likely a read error. This chain uses TRBV6-1 with TRBJ2-1; 8 bases align to TRBD2. Germline CDR1 MNHNS, CDR2 SASEGT. With V trimmed by 1 base and J by 4 bases, 3 bases remained unmatched. The CDR3 has 15 amino acids. The CDR3 nucleotides are TGTGCCAGCAGTGAAGGACTAGCGAGATACAATGAGCAGTTCCTC. Translation: CASSEGLARYNEQFL.

The chain joins TRBV7-9 to TRBJ2-1, with D unclear. Trimming removed 1 base from V and 7 bases from J, with 29 bases in between. Looked up from germline, CDR1 is SEHNR and CDR2 is FQNEAQ (reference sequence). This CDR3 is 20 amino acids long. The CDR3 coding sequence is TGTGCCAGCAGCTTAGATACTCCTCGTGTGGTGGCTACCCAATGGAATGAGCAGTTCTTC. It specifies CASSLDTPRVVATQWNEQFF.